The rows below give T cell receptor beta chains drawn from one sample of a study of identical twins. TCRdb recomputed calls from the 5' RACE reads with MiXCR, one row per CDR3 protein. The sample shows 200,000 to 250,000 distinct CDR3 sequences, about 6.7% of them seen only once. The sample was also reused in another study, on T cells expressing NK-cell markers.

Sequenced input: CD8+ T cells sorted from blood. The receptors originated from a young woman in good health. The CDR3 runs from the conserved cysteine through the conserved F or W.

CDR3 protein: CASSFRPTGGSTDTQYF
V gene: TRBV5-5
J gene: TRBJ2-3

CDR3 protein: CASSPQPSSYNEQFF
V gene: TRBV18
J gene: TRBJ2-1

CDR3 protein: CASSLRFSYEQYF
V gene: TRBV27
J gene: TRBJ2-7

CDR3 protein: CASSYPPSQETQYF
V gene: TRBV3-1
J gene: TRBJ2-5

CDR3 protein: CASTHRWEKNIQYF
V gene: TRBV12-3/TRBV12-4
J gene: TRBJ2-4

CDR3 protein: CASSLTRGMNTEAFF
V gene: TRBV7-9
J gene: TRBJ1-1

CDR3 protein: CASSLVGLADSTDTQYF
V gene: TRBV7-2
J gene: TRBJ2-3

CDR3 protein: CASTGGGEQFF
V gene: TRBV12-3/TRBV12-4
J gene: TRBJ2-1

CDR3 protein: CASRWQVNEQYF
V gene: TRBV6-1
J gene: TRBJ2-7

CDR3 protein: CASRGVAGELFF
V gene: TRBV7-7
J gene: TRBJ2-2

CDR3 protein: CASSALAGTPYTQYF
V gene: TRBV11-3
J gene: TRBJ2-3

CDR3 protein: CASSPNAGGLYEQYF
V gene: TRBV3-1
J gene: TRBJ2-7

CDR3 protein: CATSDSDSGRAHTGELFF
V gene: TRBV24-1
J gene: TRBJ2-2

CDR3 protein: CSAARDSSFANEQFF
V gene: TRBV20-1
J gene: TRBJ2-1

CDR3 protein: CASSQEGGQGYEQYF
V gene: TRBV4-1
J gene: TRBJ2-7

CDR3 protein: CASSPTTDMGAFF
V gene: TRBV7-8
J gene: TRBJ1-1

CDR3 protein: CASSPIGLSYGYTF
V gene: TRBV7-9
J gene: TRBJ1-2

CDR3 protein: CASSLKIGNTEAFF
V gene: TRBV27
J gene: TRBJ1-1

CDR3 protein: CASSVVIGVANTGELFF
V gene: TRBV9
J gene: TRBJ2-2

CDR3 protein: CASGLGYLYGYTF
V gene: TRBV12-5
J gene: TRBJ1-2

CDR3 protein: CASSYAPPYYGYTF
V gene: TRBV6-5
J gene: TRBJ1-2

CDR3 protein: CASTRGGRGEGEQYF
V gene: TRBV25-1
J gene: TRBJ2-7